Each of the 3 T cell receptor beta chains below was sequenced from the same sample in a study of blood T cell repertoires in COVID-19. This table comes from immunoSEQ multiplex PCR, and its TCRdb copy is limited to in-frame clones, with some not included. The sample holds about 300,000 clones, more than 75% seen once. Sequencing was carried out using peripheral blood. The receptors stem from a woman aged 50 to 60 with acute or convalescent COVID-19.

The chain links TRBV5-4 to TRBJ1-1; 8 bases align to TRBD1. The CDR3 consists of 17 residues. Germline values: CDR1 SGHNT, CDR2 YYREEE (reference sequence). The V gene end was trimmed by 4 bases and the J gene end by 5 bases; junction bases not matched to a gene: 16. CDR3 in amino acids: CASSPDRGGIPWTEAFF. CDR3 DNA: TGTGCCAGCAGCCCTGACAGGGGAGGGATCCCATGGACTGAAGCTTTCTTT.

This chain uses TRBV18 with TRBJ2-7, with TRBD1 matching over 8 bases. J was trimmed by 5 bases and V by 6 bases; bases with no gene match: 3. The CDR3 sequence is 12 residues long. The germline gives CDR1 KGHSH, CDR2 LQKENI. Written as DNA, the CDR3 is TGTGCCAGCTCGCTGGACAGGGACGAGCAGTACTTC. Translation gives CASSLDRDEQYF. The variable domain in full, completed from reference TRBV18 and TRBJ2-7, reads NAGVMQNPRHLVRRRGQEARLRCSPMKGHSHVYWYRQLPEEGLKFMVYLQKENIIDESGMPKERFSAEFPKEGPSILRIQQVVRGDSAAYFCASSLDRDEQYFGPGTRLTVT.

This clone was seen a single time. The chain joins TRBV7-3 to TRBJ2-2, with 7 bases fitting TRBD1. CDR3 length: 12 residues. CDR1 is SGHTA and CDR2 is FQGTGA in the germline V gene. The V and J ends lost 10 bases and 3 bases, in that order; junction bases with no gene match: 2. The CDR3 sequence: CATQGYTGELFF. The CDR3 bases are TGTGCCACACAGGGGTACACCGGGGAGCTGTTTTTT.